This T cell receptor beta chain was captured in a study of prognosis after radiotherapy for stage I lung cancer. As for the study in general: The patient group consisted of some twelve men and a handful of women whose ages spanned roughly 53 to 84, median about 74 years. Whereas some 13 patients had adenocarcinoma, squamous cell carcinoma was the tumor in several. Receipt of concurrent therapy with stereotactic body radiotherapy occurred in no patient.

A draw of around 5.7 milliliters of peripheral blood took place at each of two time points. Template was genomic DNA; TCR beta CDR3 amplified in two multiplex PCR rounds. First-round PCR, the initial amplification, used primers specific to each TRBV and TRBJ gene. TCRdb redid the calling of the multiplex PCR reads with MiXCR, one entry per CDR3 protein. The top ten clones hold 10% to 12% of a sample with 11,000 to 15,000 distinct CDR3 sequences, 25% to 35% of them seen once. CDR1 and CDR2 (germline): SGHAT, FQNNGV. This CDR3 comprises 21 residues. Between the trimmed V and J ends, which lost 5 bases and 2 bases, there was a span of 32 bases.

This rearrangement joins TRBV11-2 to TRBJ2-3; D possibly corresponds to TRBD2 (5 bases). The sequence derives from a donor over 45 with non-small cell lung cancer. Material: PBMCs, obtained before or after stereotactic body radiation therapy (not recorded which). The DNA for the CDR3 is TGTGCCAGCAGCATCAGCCCGGCGTTGGCTAGCTGGGGAAGGGCCACAGATACGCAGTATTTT. Its protein is CASSISPALASWGRATDTQYF.